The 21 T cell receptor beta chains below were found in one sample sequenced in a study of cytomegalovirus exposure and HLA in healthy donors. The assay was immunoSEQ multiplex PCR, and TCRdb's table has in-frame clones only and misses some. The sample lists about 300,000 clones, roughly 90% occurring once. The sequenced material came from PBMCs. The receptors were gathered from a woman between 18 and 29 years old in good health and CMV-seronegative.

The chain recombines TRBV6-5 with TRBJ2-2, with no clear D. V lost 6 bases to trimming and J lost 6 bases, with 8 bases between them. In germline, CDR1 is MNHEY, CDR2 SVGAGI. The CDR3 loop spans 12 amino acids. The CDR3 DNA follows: TGTGCCAGCAGCCTCTTCCCCGGGGAGCTGTTTTTT. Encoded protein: CASSLFPGELFF.

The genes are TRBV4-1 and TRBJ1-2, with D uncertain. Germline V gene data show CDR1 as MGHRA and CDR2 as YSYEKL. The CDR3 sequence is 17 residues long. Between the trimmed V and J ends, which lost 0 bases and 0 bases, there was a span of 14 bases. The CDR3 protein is CASSQEREGLANYGYTF. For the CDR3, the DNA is TGCGCCAGCAGCCAAGAGAGGGAGGGATTAGCTAACTATGGCTACACCTTC.

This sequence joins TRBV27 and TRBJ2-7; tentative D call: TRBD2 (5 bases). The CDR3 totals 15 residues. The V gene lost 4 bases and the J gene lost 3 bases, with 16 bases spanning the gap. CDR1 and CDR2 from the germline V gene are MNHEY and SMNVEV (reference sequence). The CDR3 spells CASSSTQRGYYEQYF. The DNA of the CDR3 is TGTGCCAGCAGTTCCACCCAAAGAGGGTACTACGAGCAGTACTTC.

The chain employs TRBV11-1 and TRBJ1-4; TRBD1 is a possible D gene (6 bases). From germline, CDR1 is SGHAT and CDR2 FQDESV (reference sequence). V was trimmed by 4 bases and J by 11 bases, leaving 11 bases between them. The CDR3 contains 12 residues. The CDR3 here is CASSSRGEKLFF. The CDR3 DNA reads TGTGCCAGCAGCTCCAGGGGTGAGAAACTGTTTTTT.

As DNA, the CDR3 is TGCGCCAGCAGCCAAGCGGTCGGCTATGGCTACACCTTC. Amino acids: CASSQAVGYGYTF. This sequence joins TRBV4-3 and TRBJ1-2; D gene unclear. Germline V lookup: CDR1 LGHNA, CDR2 YSLEER. Deletions cut 1 base from V and 4 bases from J, with 7 bases between. The CDR3 is 13 residues long.

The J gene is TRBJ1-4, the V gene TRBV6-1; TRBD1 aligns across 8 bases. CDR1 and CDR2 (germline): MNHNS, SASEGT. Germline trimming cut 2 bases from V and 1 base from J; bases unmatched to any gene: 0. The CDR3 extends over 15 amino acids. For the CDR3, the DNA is TGTGCCAGCAGTGAAACAGGGGGAACTAATGAAAAACTGTTTTTT. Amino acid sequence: CASSETGGTNEKLFF.

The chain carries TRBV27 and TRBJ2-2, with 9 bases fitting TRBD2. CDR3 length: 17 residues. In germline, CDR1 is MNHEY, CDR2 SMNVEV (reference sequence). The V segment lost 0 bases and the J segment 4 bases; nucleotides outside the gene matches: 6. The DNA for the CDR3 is TGTGCCAGCAGTTTATCGGCGGGAGGGCATAGCACCGGGGAGCTGTTTTTT. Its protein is CASSLSAGGHSTGELFF.

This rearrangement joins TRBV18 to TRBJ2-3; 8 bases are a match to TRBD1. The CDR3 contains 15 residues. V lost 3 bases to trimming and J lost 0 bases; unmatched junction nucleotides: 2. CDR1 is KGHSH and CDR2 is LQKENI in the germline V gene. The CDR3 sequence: CASSPQGASTDTQYF. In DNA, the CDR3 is TGTGCCAGCTCACCCCAGGGGGCTAGCACAGATACGCAGTATTTT.

The CDR3 DNA reads as TGTGCCAGCAGCTTCTACAGGGGGCAGTTCAATCAGCCCCAGCATTTT. Translated: CASSFYRGQFNQPQHF. The chain couples TRBV5-6 to TRBJ1-5; the match to TRBD1 covers 9 bases. Trimming cost V 2 bases and J 3 bases; bases outside gene matches: 6. Germline CDR1 is SGHDT and CDR2 is YYEEEE. The CDR3 runs to 16 residues.

The CDR3, as DNA: TGTGCCAGCAGCGATCCGGGACTAGCGGGGGCTTCTACGGGGGAGCAGTACTTC. It specifies CASSDPGLAGASTGEQYF. The gene calls are TRBV21-1 and TRBJ2-7; the DNA was not compared with TRBD2, the D call given in the table. TRBV21-1 is listed as a pseudogene. This CDR3 comprises 18 residues.

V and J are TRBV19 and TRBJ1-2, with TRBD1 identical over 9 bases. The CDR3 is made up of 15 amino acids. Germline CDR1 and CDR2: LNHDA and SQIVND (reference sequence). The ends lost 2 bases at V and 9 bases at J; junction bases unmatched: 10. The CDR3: CASSIPGQGMRSYTF. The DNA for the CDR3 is TGTGCCAGTAGTATACCGGGACAGGGTATGAGAAGCTACACCTTC.

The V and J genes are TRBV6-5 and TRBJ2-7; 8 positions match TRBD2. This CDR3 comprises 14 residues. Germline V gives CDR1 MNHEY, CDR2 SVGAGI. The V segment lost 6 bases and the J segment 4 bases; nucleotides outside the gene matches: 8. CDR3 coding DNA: TGTGCCAGCAGAGGAGCGGGAGTTGGGTACGAGCAGTACTTC. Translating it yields CASRGAGVGYEQYF.

The CDR3 sequence is CASSLLTGGAFF. In nucleotides, the CDR3 is TGTGCCAGCAGTTTACTTACAGGGGGAGCTTTCTTT. This chain joins TRBV28 and TRBJ1-1, with 8 bases lining up with TRBD1. V gave up 2 bases and J gave up 10 bases; unmatched junction bases: 3. The CDR3 contains 12 residues. Looked up from germline, CDR1 is MDHEN and CDR2 is SYDVKM.

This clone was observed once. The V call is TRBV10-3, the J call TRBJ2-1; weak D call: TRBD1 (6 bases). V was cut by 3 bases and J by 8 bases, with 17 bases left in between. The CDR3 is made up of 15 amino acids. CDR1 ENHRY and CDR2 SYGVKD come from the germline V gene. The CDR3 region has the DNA TGTGCCATCAGTGATATCAGGGGCAATGGCGATGAGCAGTTCTTC. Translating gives CAISDIRGNGDEQFF.

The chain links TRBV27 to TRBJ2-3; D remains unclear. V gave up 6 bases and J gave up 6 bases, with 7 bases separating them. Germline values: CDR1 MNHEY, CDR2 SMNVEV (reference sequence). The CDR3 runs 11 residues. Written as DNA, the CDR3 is TGTGCCAGCAGGTTCAGGGATACGCAGTATTTT. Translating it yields CASRFRDTQYF.

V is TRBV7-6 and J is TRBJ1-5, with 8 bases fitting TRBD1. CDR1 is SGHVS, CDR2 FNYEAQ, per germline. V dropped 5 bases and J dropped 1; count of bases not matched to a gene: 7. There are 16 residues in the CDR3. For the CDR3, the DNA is TGTGCCAGCAGCCCGGGACAGGCTTTAAGCAATCAGCCCCAGCATTTT. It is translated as CASSPGQALSNQPQHF.

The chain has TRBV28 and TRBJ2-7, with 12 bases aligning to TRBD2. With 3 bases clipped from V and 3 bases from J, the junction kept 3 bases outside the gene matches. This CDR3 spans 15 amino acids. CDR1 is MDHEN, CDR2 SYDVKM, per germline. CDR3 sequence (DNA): TGTGCCAGCAGTTTCAGACTAGCGGGAGACTACGAGCAGTACTTC. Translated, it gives CASSFRLAGDYEQYF.

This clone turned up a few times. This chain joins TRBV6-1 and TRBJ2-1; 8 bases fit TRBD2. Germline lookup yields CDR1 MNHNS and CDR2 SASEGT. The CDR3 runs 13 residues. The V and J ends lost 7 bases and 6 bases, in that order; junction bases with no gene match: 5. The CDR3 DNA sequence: TGTGCCAGCACGCGGGGGGAATTCAATGAGCAGTTCTTC. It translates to CASTRGEFNEQFF.

The CDR3 sequence is CASSYLNRATSTDTQYF. The CDR3 DNA follows: TGTGCCAGTAGTTACCTCAACAGGGCAACTAGCACAGATACGCAGTATTTT. The rearrangement uses TRBV19 and TRBJ2-3, with a weak D call TRBD1 (6 bases). Trimming took 5 bases from V and 0 from J, leaving 18 bases between them. Germline assignment: CDR1 LNHDA and CDR2 SQIVND (reference sequence). CDR3 length: 17 amino acids. Full variable domain (missing parts from reference TRBV19 and TRBJ2-3): DGGITQSPKYLFRKEGQNVTLSCEQNLNHDAMYWYRQDPGQGLRLIYYSQIVNDFQKGDIAEGYSVSREKKESFPLTVTSAQKNPTAFYLCASSYLNRATSTDTQYFGPGTRLTVL.

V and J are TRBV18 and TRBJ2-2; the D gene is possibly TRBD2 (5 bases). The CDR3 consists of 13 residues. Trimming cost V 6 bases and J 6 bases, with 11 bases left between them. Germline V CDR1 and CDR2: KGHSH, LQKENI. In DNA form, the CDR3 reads TGTGCCAGCTCGGTAAAGGACTCCGGGGAGCTGTTTTTT. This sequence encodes CASSVKDSGELFF.

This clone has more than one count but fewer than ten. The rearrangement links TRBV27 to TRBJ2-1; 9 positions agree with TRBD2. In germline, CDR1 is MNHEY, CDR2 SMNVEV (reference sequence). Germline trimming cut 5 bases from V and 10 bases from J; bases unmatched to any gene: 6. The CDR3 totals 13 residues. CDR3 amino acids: CASSKREDREQFF. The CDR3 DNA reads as TGTGCCAGCAGTAAGCGGGAGGATCGCGAGCAGTTCTTC.